This record covers a single T cell receptor beta chain. What it binds is not known. Germline V lookup: CDR1 SNHLY, CDR2 FYNNEI. CDR3 length equals 13 residues. V shed 7 bases, J shed 9 bases, and the junction held 7 bases outside the gene matches. The sample belongs to a study of vaccination and CD4 T cells after COVID-19. Whole-study context: Cellular stimulation was performed using overlapping spike peptides derived from SARS-CoV-2, HCoV-NL63, HCoV-OC43 and HCoV-229E. Treatment of control cultures consisted of a CEFX pool, an HIV-1 Nef pool, or no peptide.

Documented treatment: approximately 10-day PBMC culture with coronavirus spike peptide pools or control peptides (ViraFEST assay). Oncomine TCR Beta short-read sequencing was applied to DNA from cultured CD4+ T cells. TCRdb processed the PCR reads anew with MiXCR; each CDR3 protein has one entry. The sample lists about 10,000 distinct CDR3 sequences, roughly half occurring once. This rearrangement joins TRBV2 to TRBJ2-1, with 9 bases fitting TRBD2. The sample consisted of CD4+ T cells from blood, cultured in vitro. This clonotype originated in a human donor who had recovered from COVID-19. CDR3 loop: CASTQALAGEQFF. The CDR3 DNA reads TGTGCCAGCACCCAAGCACTAGCGGGTGAGCAGTTCTTC.